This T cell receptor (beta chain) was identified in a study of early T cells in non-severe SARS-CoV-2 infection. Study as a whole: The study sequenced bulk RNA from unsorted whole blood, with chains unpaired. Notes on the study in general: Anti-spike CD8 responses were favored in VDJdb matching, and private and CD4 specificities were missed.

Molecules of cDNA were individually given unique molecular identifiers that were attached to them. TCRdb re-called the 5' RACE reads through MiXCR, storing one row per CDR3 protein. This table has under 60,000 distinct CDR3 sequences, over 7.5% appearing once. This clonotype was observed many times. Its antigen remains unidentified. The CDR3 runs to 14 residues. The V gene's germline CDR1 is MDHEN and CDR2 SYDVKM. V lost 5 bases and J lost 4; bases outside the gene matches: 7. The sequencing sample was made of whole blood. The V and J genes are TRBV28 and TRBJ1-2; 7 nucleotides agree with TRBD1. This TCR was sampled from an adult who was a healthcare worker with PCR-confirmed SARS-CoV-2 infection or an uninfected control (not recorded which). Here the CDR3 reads CASSPSWDSYGYTF. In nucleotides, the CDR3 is TGTGCCAGCAGTCCCTCATGGGACAGCTATGGCTACACCTTC.